The 22 T cell receptor beta chains below all came from one sample that was sequenced in a study of beta chain features in type 1 diabetes. Study-wide results and limits: In all four CD4+ subsets, TCRB CDR3 length was significantly, moderately reduced in type 1 diabetes.

Antigens of these TCRs are unknown. The investigators reverse transcribed all of the isolated RNA, so they sequenced expressed TCRB transcripts. Clones were read by immunoSEQ multiplex PCR, and TCRdb kept only the in-frame ones, dropping some. Here the sample spans around 690,000 clones, around 11% being singletons. Material for sequencing was naive CD4+ T cells from blood. All receptors derive from a man aged 25 to 40 with type 1 diabetes.

The chain combines TRBV7-2 with TRBJ1-5, with TRBD1 as a possible D gene (5 bases). V lost 6 bases and J 3 bases, leaving 12 bases between the germline ends. The CDR3 has 14 amino acids. CDR1 is SGHTA and CDR2 is FQGNSA in the germline V gene. The CDR3 DNA reads TGTGCCAGCAGTCCGGGGCGTAACAATCAGCCCCAGCATTTT. This codes for CASSPGRNNQPQHF. The full variable domain, in which reference TRBV7-2 and TRBJ1-5 provide the parts outside the CDR3, is GAGVSQSPSNKVTEKGKDVELRCDPISGHTALYWYRQSLGQGLEFLIYFQGNSAPDKSGLPSDRFSAERTGGSVSTLTIQRTQQEDSAVYLCASSPGRNNQPQHFGDGTRLSIL.

This clone has more than one count but fewer than ten. The V gene is TRBV19, the J gene TRBJ1-5; 7 nucleotides agree with TRBD1. This CDR3 comprises 15 residues. CDR1 LNHDA and CDR2 SQIVND come from the germline V gene (reference sequence). V lost 6 bases and J lost 4; bases outside the gene matches: 9. The CDR3 sequence: CASRAGTAENQPQHF. The CDR3 bases are TGTGCCAGTAGAGCTGGGACAGCAGAGAATCAGCCCCAGCATTTT.

The chain uses TRBV6-1 and TRBJ1-2; D uncertain. The CDR3 runs to 12 residues. The V end was cut by 5 bases, the J end by 7 bases, with 11 bases between. The germline V gene has CDR1 MNHNS and CDR2 SASEGT. DNA for the CDR3: TGTGCCAGCAGTTTGCAGTTGGGTGGCTACACCTTC. Translated, it gives CASSLQLGGYTF.

Concerning this clone: Other DNA sequences within the sample encode an identical CDR3. The J gene is TRBJ2-5, the V gene TRBV9; possibly TRBD1 or TRBD2 for D (5 bases each). Trimming stripped 0 bases from V and 4 bases from J, with 7 bases between. The CDR3 runs 13 residues. CDR1 is SGDLS, CDR2 YYNGEE, per germline. CDR3: CASSVAGRETQYF. The CDR3 DNA sequence: TGTGCCAGCAGCGTAGCGGGGCGAGAGACCCAGTACTTC.

The chain joins TRBV9 to TRBJ2-5, with 7 bases matching TRBD1. Per germline, CDR1 SGDLS and CDR2 YYNGEE. The CDR3 consists of 15 residues. V dropped 1 base and J dropped 2; count of bases not matched to a gene: 5. CDR3 region: CASSVSDRLQETQYF. The CDR3 nucleotides read TGTGCCAGCAGCGTATCGGACAGGCTACAAGAGACCCAGTACTTC.

The table lists this clone with a few counts. The chain has TRBV7-2 and TRBJ2-3; either TRBD1 or TRBD2 may supply D (7 bases each). The length of the CDR3 is 14 residues. The V gene's germline CDR1 is SGHTA and CDR2 FQGNSA. V gave up 7 bases and J gave up 1 base, with 12 bases separating them. The CDR3, as DNA: TGTGCCAGCATCCCAGGGGGGGGCACAGATACGCAGTATTTT. Its protein product is CASIPGGGTDTQYF.

This clone was observed a few times. V is TRBV19 and J is TRBJ1-1; D is perhaps TRBD1 (5 bases). V shed 4 bases and J shed 0 bases, with 15 bases lying between them. Germline loops: CDR1 LNHDA, CDR2 SQIVND (reference sequence). There are 16 residues in the CDR3. Written as DNA, the CDR3 is TGTGCCAGTAGTAATCTCGGGGCCCAAATGAACACTGAAGCTTTCTTT. It translates to CASSNLGAQMNTEAFF.

The chain combines TRBV18 with TRBJ1-1, with 8 bases fitting TRBD1. Germline V gene lookup returns CDR1 KGHSH and CDR2 LQKENI. Germline trimming cut 2 bases from V and 0 bases from J; bases unmatched to any gene: 5. This CDR3 has 16 residues. CDR3 sequence (DNA): TGTGCCAGCTCACCAGGGACAGGATCCTTGAACACTGAAGCTTTCTTT. Translated: CASSPGTGSLNTEAFF.

The chain carries TRBV13 and TRBJ1-4, with D unclear. The V end lost 5 bases, the J end lost 0 bases, and 4 bases lay between the germline ends. CDR1 and CDR2 from the germline V gene are PRHDT and FYEKMQ (reference sequence). The CDR3 totals 13 residues. CDR3 residues: CASSATTNEKLFF. The CDR3 bases are TGTGCCAGCAGCGCGACAACTAATGAAAAACTGTTTTTT.

This clone was seen a handful of times. The chain links TRBV10-3 to TRBJ2-2, with 7 bases that match TRBD1. Germline CDR1 ENHRY, CDR2 SYGVKD. V shed 4 bases, J shed 3 bases, and the junction held 2 bases outside the gene matches. This CDR3 region has 14 residues. The DNA for the CDR3 is TGTGCCATCAGTGTGGACAGGCACACCGGGGAGCTGTTTTTT. Translation: CAISVDRHTGELFF.

V usage is TRBV5-4 and J usage is TRBJ1-6; TRBD1 is a possible D gene (5 bases). The CDR3 has 16 residues. CDR1 is SGHNT and CDR2 is YYREEE in the germline V gene (reference sequence). Trimming shortened V by 0 bases and J by 4 bases, and 11 bases separated the two germline ends. In DNA form, the CDR3 reads TGTGCCAGCAGCTTGGGAGGGGACCGTTATAATTCACCCCTCCACTTT. Its protein product is CASSLGGDRYNSPLHF.

V and J are TRBV10-3 and TRBJ2-5; TRBD2 agrees at 9 bases. Trimming removed 4 bases from V and 1 base from J; junction bases left unmatched: 4. CDR1 is ENHRY, CDR2 SYGVKD, per germline. The CDR3 spans 15 residues. CDR3 nucleotides: TGTGCCATCAGTGGAGAGCGGGGGGTCCAAGAGACCCAGTACTTC. Translation gives CAISGERGVQETQYF.

This clone occurred a few times. The V gene is TRBV14, the J gene TRBJ2-7; D may be TRBD1 (6 bases). Between the trimmed V and J ends, which lost 5 bases and 2 bases, there was a span of 10 bases. The CDR3 runs to 13 residues. Looked up from germline, CDR1 is SGHDN and CDR2 is FVKESK. The CDR3 loop reads CASSSTGTYEQYF. The CDR3 nucleotides read TGTGCCAGCAGCTCTACAGGGACCTACGAGCAGTACTTC. The full variable domain, completed using reference TRBV14 and TRBJ2-7, is EAGVTQFPSHSVIEKGQTVTLRCDPISGHDNLYWYRRVMGKEIKFLLHFVKESKQDESGMPNNRFLAERTGGTYSTLKVQPAELEDSGVYFCASSSTGTYEQYFGPGTRLTVT.

This clone came up a few times. The chain combines TRBV10-3 with TRBJ1-2; TRBD1 agrees at 7 bases. CDR3 length: 14 residues. CDR1 and CDR2 from the germline V gene are ENHRY and SYGVKD. The junction had 8 bases not matched to a gene; V was cut back by 5 bases and J by 5 bases. The CDR3 sequence is CAISYQTGSYGYTF. The CDR3 region has the DNA TGTGCCATCAGTTATCAGACAGGGTCTTATGGCTACACCTTC.

V gene TRBV12-1 combines with J gene TRBJ2-1. TRBV12-1 corresponds to a pseudogene. CDR3 length: 13 amino acids. The CDR3 bases are TGTGCCAGCAGCTTAATCGGGCATAGCAAGCAGTTCTTC. Amino acid sequence: CASSLIGHSKQFF.

This chain connects TRBV7-2 to TRBJ1-2; weak D call: TRBD1 (5 bases). Germline CDR1 SGHTA, CDR2 FQGNSA. Trimming pared 4 bases from V and 4 bases from J, leaving 19 bases between. The CDR3 runs 16 residues. DNA for the CDR3: TGTGCCAGCAGCTCCCGGGGTGGGGCCATATTCTATGGCTACACCTTC. Translation gives CASSSRGGAIFYGYTF.

This clone was seen only a few times. The rearrangement links TRBV7-2 to TRBJ2-6, with a possible D match to TRBD1 (5 bases). This CDR3 spans 16 amino acids. CDR1 and CDR2 from the germline V gene are SGHTA and FQGNSA. Trimming took off 1 base at V and 0 bases at J, with 7 bases between the two ends. This chain's CDR3 is CASSLDRPSGANVLTF. CDR3 DNA sequence: TGTGCCAGCAGCTTAGACAGGCCCTCTGGGGCCAACGTCCTGACTTTC.

This clone has a handful of counts. The genes are TRBV28 and TRBJ1-2, with TRBD1 matching 11 bases. The CDR3 is made up of 13 amino acids. CDR1 is MDHEN, CDR2 SYDVKM, per germline. V was pared by 6 bases and J by 8 bases, with 5 bases of the junction left unmatched. CDR3 protein: CASSSDRGRGYTF. The CDR3 nucleotides are TGTGCCAGCAGCTCGGACAGGGGGCGAGGCTACACCTTC.

The V and J genes are TRBV27 and TRBJ2-3; D is undetermined. CDR1 is MNHEY and CDR2 is SMNVEV in the germline V gene (reference sequence). V lost 4 bases to trimming and J lost 7 bases, with 9 bases between them. The CDR3 sequence is 12 residues long. DNA of the CDR3: TGTGCCAGCAGTTCTCCCTTAAATACGCAGTATTTT. It encodes CASSSPLNTQYF.

This clone was seen a handful of times. The rearrangement uses TRBV5-6 and TRBJ2-1, with D perhaps matching TRBD2 (5 bases). This CDR3 spans 17 amino acids. Germline values: CDR1 SGHDT, CDR2 YYEEEE. Trimming took off 3 bases at V and 0 bases at J, with 16 bases between the two ends. In nucleotides, the CDR3 is TGTGCCAGCAGCTCGGGTCCGGGATTTTACTCCTACAATGAGCAGTTCTTC. Its translation: CASSSGPGFYSYNEQFF.

The rearrangement joins TRBV28 to TRBJ1-5; 8 positions agree with TRBD1. The CDR3 covers 14 residues. Germline values: CDR1 MDHEN, CDR2 SYDVKM. V was pared by 5 bases and J by 6 bases, with 6 bases of the junction left unmatched. CDR3 bases: TGTGCCAGCAGTCCCAGGGGGCTCGGTCAGCCCCAGCATTTT. Its translation: CASSPRGLGQPQHF.

This clone was recorded a few times. The V gene is TRBV18, the J gene TRBJ1-1; the D is unclear. Germline-derived CDR1 and CDR2 are KGHSH and LQKENI. Trimming shortened V by 0 bases and J by 1 base, and 9 bases separated the two germline ends. The CDR3 is made up of 15 amino acids. The CDR3 DNA reads TGTGCCAGCTCACCACCGTTGCAGGAGAACACTGAAGCTTTCTTT. It translates to CASSPPLQENTEAFF.